These 24 T cell receptor beta chains came from one sample sequenced in a study of PD-1 blockade in classical Hodgkin lymphoma. Every patient experienced relapse after autologous stem cell transplantation, and brentuximab vedotin exposure varied. Clones were sequenced by immunoSEQ multiplex PCR, and TCRdb holds only the in-frame ones, with some missing. The table includes roughly 7,000 clones, about three quarters detected once. Sequenced here: peripheral blood mononuclear cells (PBMCs), sampled before the second cycle of nivolumab. Receptor source: a human donor with classical Hodgkin lymphoma.

This chain joins TRBV6-1 and TRBJ1-5, with a weak D call TRBD1 (6 bases). Germline values: CDR1 MNHNS, CDR2 SASEGT. V was clipped by 4 bases and J by 0 bases, with 10 bases between them. The CDR3 sequence is 15 residues long. As DNA, the CDR3 is TGTGCCAGCAGTGTATCAGGGGATAGCAATCAGCCCCAGCATTTT. Translating gives CASSVSGDSNQPQHF.

The genes are TRBV4-2 and TRBJ2-3, with D unresolved. The CDR3 covers 16 residues. V shed 4 bases and J shed 0 bases, with 14 bases lying between them. CDR1 and CDR2 from the germline V gene are LGHNA and YNFKEQ. The CDR3 here is CASSLGRVGSTDTQYF. CDR3 bases: TGTGCCAGCAGCCTAGGCCGAGTGGGTAGCACAGATACGCAGTATTTT.

This sequence joins TRBV5-4 and TRBJ2-3; the match to TRBD2 covers 8 bases. Germline CDR1 SGHNT, CDR2 YYREEE (reference sequence). V lost 5 bases and J lost 0; bases outside the gene matches: 5. The CDR3 contains 15 residues. The CDR3 loop reads CASSPREGSTDTQYF. The CDR3 DNA sequence: TGTGCCAGCAGTCCTCGGGAGGGAAGCACAGATACGCAGTATTTT.

The CDR3 bases are TGTGCCAGCAGCTACTCAGGGGGTCAGCCCCAGCATTTT. Protein sequence: CASSYSGGQPQHF. The chain carries TRBV7-8 and TRBJ1-5; 7 positions agree with TRBD1. The CDR3 has 13 amino acids. V was pared by 4 bases and J by 6 bases, with 3 bases of the junction left unmatched. Germline-derived CDR1 and CDR2 are SGHVS and FQNEAQ.

The V and J genes are TRBV4-3 and TRBJ1-2; a possible D gene is TRBD1 (6 bases). The CDR3 extends over 14 amino acids. CDR1 is LGHNA, CDR2 YSLEER, per germline. Trimming removed 1 base from V and 4 bases from J, with 10 bases in between. CDR3 bases: TGCGCCAGCAGCCAAGCTGGACAGATCTATGGCTACACCTTC. It translates to CASSQAGQIYGYTF.

The chain has TRBV5-1 and TRBJ1-3, with D unresolved. The CDR3 is 15 amino acids. Germline CDR1 reads SGHRS; CDR2 reads YFSETQ. The ends were cut back, 5 bases at V and 0 bases at J, with 12 bases in the middle. CDR3 residues: CASRDWESSGNTIYF. CDR3 nucleotide sequence: TGCGCCAGCAGGGACTGGGAGAGCTCTGGAAACACCATATATTTT.

V is TRBV6-7 and J is TRBJ1-2; TRBD1 might be the D (6 bases). TRBV6-7 is flagged as an ORF with uncertain function. Trimming stripped 3 bases from V and 8 bases from J, with 22 bases between. The CDR3 is made up of 16 amino acids. CDR3 in DNA: TGTGCCAGCAGTTATGGTTCGATCCGGGACACCGAGGGCTACACCTTC. This sequence encodes CASSYGSIRDTEGYTF.

The chain has TRBV27 and TRBJ2-5; 8 bases are shared with TRBD1. The tail of the sequence fits TRBJ2-7 better, so the J call may be wrong. In germline, CDR1 is MNHEY, CDR2 SMNVEV (reference sequence). CDR3 length: 15 residues. The CDR3 spells CASSPAGQGLYEQYF. The DNA of the CDR3 is TGTGCCAGCAGTCCGGCAGGACAGGGTTTATACGAGCAGTACTTC.

The chain joins TRBV7-9 to TRBJ1-2; a weak D match, TRBD1 (5 bases). From germline, CDR1 is SEHNR and CDR2 FQNEAQ (reference sequence). Trimming removed 5 bases from V and 6 bases from J, with 19 bases in between. The CDR3 has 15 amino acids. The DNA of the CDR3 is TGTGCCAGCAGCCCCTCTCACGGGGGTGGGGATGGCTACACCTTC. Translated: CASSPSHGGGDGYTF.

The rearrangement links TRBV11-1 to TRBJ2-5; 9 bases agree with TRBD1. Germline V gives CDR1 SGHAT, CDR2 FQDESV (reference sequence). The ends lost 5 bases at V and 2 bases at J; junction bases unmatched: 6. The CDR3 sequence is 15 residues long. The CDR3 loop is CASSAGTGPQETQYF. The CDR3 DNA sequence: TGTGCCAGCAGCGCCGGGACAGGGCCGCAAGAGACCCAGTACTTC.

This chain connects TRBV5-4 to TRBJ2-1; TRBD1 is a possible D gene (5 bases). The germline gives CDR1 SGHNT, CDR2 YYREEE (reference sequence). V was clipped by 0 bases and J by 8 bases, with 12 bases between them. The CDR3 contains 14 residues. The CDR3 nucleotides are TGTGCCAGCAGCTTGGGTGGGGCCTTCTATGAGCAGTTCTTC. This encodes CASSLGGAFYEQFF.

The V call is TRBV5-1, the J call TRBJ2-5, with D possibly being TRBD2 (5 bases). CDR1 SGHRS and CDR2 YFSETQ come from the germline V gene. The CDR3 length is 17 residues. Deletions cut 4 bases from V and 5 bases from J, with 24 bases between. CDR3 region: CASSGGLSVLPGETQYF. CDR3 nucleotide sequence: TGCGCCAGCAGCGGCGGGCTCAGCGTCCTCCCTGGGGAGACCCAGTACTTC.

The chain carries TRBV6-5 and TRBJ1-1, with D unresolved. The ends were cut back, 2 bases at V and 0 bases at J, with 4 bases in the middle. The CDR3 has 13 residues. Germline V gene data show CDR1 as MNHEY and CDR2 as SVGAGI. CDR3 protein: CASSYVLNTEAFF. The CDR3 DNA sequence: TGTGCCAGCAGTTACGTCCTGAACACTGAAGCTTTCTTT.

The chain joins TRBV7-9 to TRBJ1-4, with D perhaps matching TRBD1 (5 bases). Deletions cut 5 bases from V and 6 bases from J, with 19 bases between. Germline V gene sequence: CDR1 SEHNR, CDR2 FQNEAQ (reference sequence). The CDR3 has 16 residues. CDR3 amino acids: CASSPFMVGEDEKLFF. CDR3 coding DNA: TGTGCCAGCAGCCCTTTTATGGTGGGGGAGGATGAAAAACTGTTTTTT.

The rearrangement joins TRBV5-4 to TRBJ2-5; either TRBD1 or TRBD2 may supply D (5 bases each). Germline lookup yields CDR1 SGHNT and CDR2 YYREEE (reference sequence). Trimming pared 4 bases from V and 4 bases from J, leaving 14 bases between. The CDR3 loop spans 14 amino acids. CDR3 DNA: TGTGCCAGCAGCCGGGTGGGGGAAAGAGAGACCCAGTACTTC. It translates to CASSRVGERETQYF. The full variable domain, in which reference TRBV5-4 and TRBJ2-5 provide the parts outside the CDR3, is ETGVTQSPTHLIKTRGQQVTLRCSSQSGHNTVSWYQQALGQGPQFIFQYYREEENGRGNFPPRFSGLQFPNYSSELNVNALELDDSALYLCASSRVGERETQYFGPGTRLLVL.

The chain combines TRBV28 with TRBJ1-2; TRBD1 aligns across 7 bases. J was trimmed by 6 bases and V by 4 bases; bases with no gene match: 5. This CDR3 is 13 amino acids long. Germline CDR1 and CDR2: MDHEN and SYDVKM. CDR3: CASSSQGRDGYTF. The CDR3 region has the DNA TGTGCCAGCAGTTCACAGGGGCGGGATGGCTACACCTTC.

The chain recombines TRBV27 with TRBJ1-5, with 9 bases identical to TRBD1. V lost 4 bases to trimming and J lost 4 bases; unmatched junction nucleotides: 14. Looked up from germline, CDR1 is MNHEY and CDR2 is SMNVEV (reference sequence). The CDR3 sequence is 18 residues long. CDR3 sequence (DNA): TGTGCCAGCAGTTCCACCGGGACAGGGCTTGGTTTGAATCAGCCCCAGCATTTT. As protein: CASSSTGTGLGLNQPQHF.

The chain links TRBV9 to TRBJ1-2; D not certain. CDR3 length equals 16 residues. V was shortened by 1 base and J by 5 bases, with 18 bases between the two germline ends. Germline lookup yields CDR1 SGDLS and CDR2 YYNGEE. The CDR3 here is CASSVHLHEGGYGYTF. The CDR3 nucleotides are TGTGCCAGCAGCGTACATCTTCACGAGGGAGGGTATGGCTACACCTTC.

The J gene is TRBJ2-2, the V gene TRBV5-1, with D possibly TRBD1 on 6 matching bases. The germline CDR1 and CDR2 sequences are SGHRS and YFSETQ. Deletions cut 0 bases from V and 5 bases from J, with 11 bases between. This CDR3 region has 15 residues. CDR3 amino acids: CASSLGTASTGELFF. CDR3 nucleotides: TGCGCCAGCAGCTTGGGGACAGCGTCGACCGGGGAGCTGTTTTTT.

The rearrangement uses TRBV27 and TRBJ2-5; maybe TRBD2 (6 bases). CDR3 length: 14 amino acids. In germline, CDR1 is MNHEY, CDR2 SMNVEV (reference sequence). V was clipped by 2 bases and J by 4 bases, with 11 bases between them. The CDR3 DNA reads TGTGCCAGCAGTTTAGCGGGAAGGCCAGAGACCCAGTACTTC. Its translation: CASSLAGRPETQYF.

This chain links TRBV18 with TRBJ1-5; TRBD1 might be the D (5 bases). This CDR3 has 15 residues. The germline V gene has CDR1 KGHSH and CDR2 LQKENI. V lost 6 bases, J lost 1 base, and 13 bases lay in between. CDR3 region: CASSSAGGSNQPQHF. CDR3 sequence (DNA): TGTGCCAGCTCTTCGGCCGGGGGGAGCAATCAGCCCCAGCATTTT.

The chain is built from TRBV14 and TRBJ2-7, with 9 bases aligning to TRBD1. Trimming removed 1 base from V and 3 bases from J; junction bases left unmatched: 4. This CDR3 region has 15 residues. Germline assignment: CDR1 SGHDN and CDR2 FVKESK. This CDR3 reads CASSQVADRGYEQYF. The DNA for the CDR3 is TGTGCCAGCAGCCAAGTTGCGGACAGGGGCTACGAGCAGTACTTC.

This clone was detected once. V and J are TRBV4-1 and TRBJ1-4; possible D gene TRBD1, 6 bases. The CDR3 covers 15 residues. The V gene's germline CDR1 is MGHRA and CDR2 YSYEKL. V lost 1 base and J 4 bases, leaving 10 bases between the germline ends. CDR3 nucleotides: TGCGCCAGCAGCCAAGTGACAGGTATTAATGAAAAACTGTTTTTT. It codes for CASSQVTGINEKLFF.

This chain links TRBV5-1 with TRBJ1-2, with no clear D. The CDR3 has 12 residues. V was pared by 4 bases and J by 3 bases, with 7 bases between. Germline values: CDR1 SGHRS, CDR2 YFSETQ. The CDR3 spells CASSPEDYGYTF. The CDR3 bases are TGCGCCAGCAGCCCCGAGGACTATGGCTACACCTTC.